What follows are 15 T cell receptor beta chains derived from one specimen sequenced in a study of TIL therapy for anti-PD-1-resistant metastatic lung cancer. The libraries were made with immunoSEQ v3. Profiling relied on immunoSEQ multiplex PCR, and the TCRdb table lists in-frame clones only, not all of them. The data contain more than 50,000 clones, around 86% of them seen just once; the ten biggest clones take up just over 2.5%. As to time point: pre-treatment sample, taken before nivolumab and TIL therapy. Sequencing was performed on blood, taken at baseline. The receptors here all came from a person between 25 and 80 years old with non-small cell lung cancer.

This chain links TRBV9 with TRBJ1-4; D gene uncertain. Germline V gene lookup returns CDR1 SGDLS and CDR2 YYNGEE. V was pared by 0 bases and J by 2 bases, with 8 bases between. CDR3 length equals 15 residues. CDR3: CASSVGSQTNEKLFF. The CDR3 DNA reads TGTGCCAGCAGCGTAGGGTCCCAGACTAATGAAAAACTGTTTTTT.

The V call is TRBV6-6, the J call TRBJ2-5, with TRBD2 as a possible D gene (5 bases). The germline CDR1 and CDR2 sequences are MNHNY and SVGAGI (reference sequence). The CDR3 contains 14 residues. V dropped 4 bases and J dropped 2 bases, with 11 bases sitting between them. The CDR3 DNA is TGTGCCAGCAGTTCCCTCGGAGGTCAAGAGACCCAGTACTTC. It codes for CASSSLGGQETQYF.

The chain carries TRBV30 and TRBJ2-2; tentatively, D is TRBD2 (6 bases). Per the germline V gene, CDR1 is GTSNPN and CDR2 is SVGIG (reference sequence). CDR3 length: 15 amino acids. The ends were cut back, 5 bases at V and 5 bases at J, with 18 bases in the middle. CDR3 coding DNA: TGTGCCTGGGAGGGATTGGGGGGATCGACCGGGGAGCTGTTTTTT. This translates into CAWEGLGGSTGELFF.

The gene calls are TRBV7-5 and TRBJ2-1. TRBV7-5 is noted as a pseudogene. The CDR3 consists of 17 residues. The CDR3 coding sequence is TGTGTCAGAAGCCCCTCAATTGGGACCCGCTCCTACAATGAGCAGTTCTTC. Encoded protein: CVRSPSIGTRSYNEQFF.

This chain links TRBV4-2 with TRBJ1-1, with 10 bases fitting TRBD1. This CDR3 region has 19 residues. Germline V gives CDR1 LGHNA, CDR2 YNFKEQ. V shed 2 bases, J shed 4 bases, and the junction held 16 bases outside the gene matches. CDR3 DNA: TGTGCCAGCAGCCAAAGCACCGGGACAGGGGTGAAAGGTGGCACTGAAGCTTTCTTT. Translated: CASSQSTGTGVKGGTEAFF.

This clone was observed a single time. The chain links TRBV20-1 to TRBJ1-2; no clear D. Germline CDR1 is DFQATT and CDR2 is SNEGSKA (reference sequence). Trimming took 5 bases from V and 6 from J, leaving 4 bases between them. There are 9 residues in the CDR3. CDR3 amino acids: CSARDGYTF. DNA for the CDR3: TGCAGTGCTCGGGATGGCTACACCTTC.

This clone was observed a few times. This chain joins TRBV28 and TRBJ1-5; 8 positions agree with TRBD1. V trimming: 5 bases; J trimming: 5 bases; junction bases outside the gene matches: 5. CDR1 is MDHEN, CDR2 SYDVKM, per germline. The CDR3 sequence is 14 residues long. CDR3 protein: CASSGTGGYQPQHF. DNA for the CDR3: TGTGCCAGCAGTGGGACAGGAGGCTATCAGCCCCAGCATTTT.

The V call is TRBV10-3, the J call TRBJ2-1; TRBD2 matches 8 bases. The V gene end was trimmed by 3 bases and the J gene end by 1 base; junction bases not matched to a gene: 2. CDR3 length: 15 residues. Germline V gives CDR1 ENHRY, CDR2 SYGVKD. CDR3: CAISDSGGSYNEQFF. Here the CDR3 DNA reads TGTGCCATCAGTGATTCGGGGGGGTCCTACAATGAGCAGTTCTTC.

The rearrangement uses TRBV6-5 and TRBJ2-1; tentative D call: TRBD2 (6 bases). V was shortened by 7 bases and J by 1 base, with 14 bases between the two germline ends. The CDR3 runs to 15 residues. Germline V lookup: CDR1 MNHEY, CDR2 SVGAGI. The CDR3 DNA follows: TGTGCCAGCAATCCACGGGAGCGGTCCTACAATGAGCAGTTCTTC. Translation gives CASNPRERSYNEQFF.

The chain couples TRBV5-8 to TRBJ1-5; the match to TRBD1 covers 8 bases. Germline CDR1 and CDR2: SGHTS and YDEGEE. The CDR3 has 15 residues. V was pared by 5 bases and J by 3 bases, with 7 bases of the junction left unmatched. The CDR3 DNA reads TGTGCCAGCAGGTATGACAGGGGCTCCAATCAGCCCCAGCATTTT. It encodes CASRYDRGSNQPQHF.

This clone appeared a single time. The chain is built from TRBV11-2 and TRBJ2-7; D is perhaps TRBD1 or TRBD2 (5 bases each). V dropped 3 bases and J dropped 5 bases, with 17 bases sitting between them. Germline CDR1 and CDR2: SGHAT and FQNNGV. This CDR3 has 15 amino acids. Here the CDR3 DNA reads TGTGCCAGCAGCTTTGGGGGTTTTGGGAACGACGAGCAGTACTTC. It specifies CASSFGGFGNDEQYF.

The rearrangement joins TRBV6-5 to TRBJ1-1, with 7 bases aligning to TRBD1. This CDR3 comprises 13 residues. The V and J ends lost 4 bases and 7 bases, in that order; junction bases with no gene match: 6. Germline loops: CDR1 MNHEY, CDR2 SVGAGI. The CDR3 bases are TGTGCCAGCAGTTTTAGGGACAGAAATGAAGCTTTCTTT. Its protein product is CASSFRDRNEAFF.

Written as DNA, the CDR3 is TGTGCCAGTAGTATAAGCCTGGGTTACTCTGAAGCTTTCTTT. Amino acids: CASSISLGYSEAFF. V gene TRBV19 combines with J gene TRBJ1-1; D gene unclear. Trimming took 2 bases from V and 6 from J, leaving 13 bases between them. Per germline, CDR1 LNHDA and CDR2 SQIVND (reference sequence). The CDR3 consists of 14 residues. Complete variable domain (other parts from reference TRBV19 and TRBJ1-1): DGGITQSPKYLFRKEGQNVTLSCEQNLNHDAMYWYRQDPGQGLRLIYYSQIVNDFQKGDIAEGYSVSREKKESFPLTVTSAQKNPTAFYLCASSISLGYSEAFFGQGTRLTVV.

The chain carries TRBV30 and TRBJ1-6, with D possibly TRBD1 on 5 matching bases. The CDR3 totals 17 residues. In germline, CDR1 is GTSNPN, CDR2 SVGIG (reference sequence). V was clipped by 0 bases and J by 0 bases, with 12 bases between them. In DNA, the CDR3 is TGTGCCTGGAGTGTTAACGGGGGAAACTCCTATAATTCACCCCTCCACTTT. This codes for CAWSVNGGNSYNSPLHF.

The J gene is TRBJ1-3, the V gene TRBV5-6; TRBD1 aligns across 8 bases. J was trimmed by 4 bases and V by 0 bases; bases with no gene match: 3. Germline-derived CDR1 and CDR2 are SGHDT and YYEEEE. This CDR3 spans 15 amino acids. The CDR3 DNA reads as TGTGCCAGCAGCTTGGGACAGGGGAAAGGAAACACCATATATTTT. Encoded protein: CASSLGQGKGNTIYF.